These T cell receptor beta chains were read from a single sample in a study of OX40 agonist ivuxolimab in advanced cancers. TCRdb's copy holds only in-frame clones and misses some; the assay was immunoSEQ multiplex PCR. The sample comprises 15,000 to 20,000 clones, around 91% of which are singletons, and 45% to 50% rests with the top ten. Source: CD4+ or CD8+ T cells sorted from blood, taken in a trial of the OX40 agonist ivuxolimab. The source of these receptors is an adult with an advanced solid tumor such as melanoma, head and neck, liver or kidney cancer. Each CDR3 is given with its conserved first and last residue. The order of the fields is CDR3 DNA, CDR3 protein, D gene, J gene, V gene, clone size. The D gene is left open where the match is weak. Where a row states a size, it is once, few, many or the class of an expanded clone; other rows omit it.

TGTGCCACCCTTTGGGGGAGAGTCGGTGAGCAGTTCTTC | CATLWGRVGEQFF | - | TRBJ2-1 | TRBV14 | -
TGTGCCAGCAGCAATGACCGCGGGACAGGGTTTCAGCCCCAGCATTTT | CASSNDRGTGFQPQHF | TRBD1 | TRBJ1-5 | TRBV5-6 | -
TGTGCCAGTAGTGGACTAGCGGGAAGGTTGTACAATGAGCAGTTCTTC | CASSGLAGRLYNEQFF | TRBD2 | TRBJ2-1 | TRBV19 | medium-sized
TGTGCCAGCAGAGGCGCGAACACCGGGGAGCTGTTTTTT | CASRGANTGELFF | - | TRBJ2-2 | TRBV27 | -
TGTGCCAGCAGCCTCCCGGGGGGGGAGCAGTACTTC | CASSLPGGEQYF | TRBD2 | TRBJ2-7 | TRBV7-8 | -
TGCAGCGTTGGGTTGGATAGCGTAGGCACCGGGGAGCTGTTTTTT | CSVGLDSVGTGELFF | - | TRBJ2-2 | TRBV29-1 | -
TGTGCCAGCAGCCGGGGACTAGCGGGAGTCCCCCATGAGCAGTTCTTC | CASSRGLAGVPHEQFF | TRBD2 | TRBJ2-1 | TRBV6-6 | -
TGTGCCAGCAGTAATGGGGGGAATGAGCAGTTCTTC | CASSNGGNEQFF | - | TRBJ2-1 | TRBV6-6 | -
TGCGCCAGCAGCTTGGGTTCGGCAGACATCTCTGGAAACACCATATATTTT | CASSLGSADISGNTIYF | - | TRBJ1-3 | TRBV5-1 | -
TGTGCCAGCAGCACAGGGTACAATGAGCAGTTCTTC | CASSTGYNEQFF | - | TRBJ2-1 | TRBV7-9 | -
TGTGCCAGCAGACCCACGGACAGGTTGAGGCCCGGGGAGCTGTTTTTT | CASRPTDRLRPGELFF | TRBD1 | TRBJ2-2 | TRBV27 | -
TGTGCCAGCAGCCCCGGCGGGCTAGTGTGGGATACGCAGTATTTT | CASSPGGLVWDTQYF | - | TRBJ2-3 | TRBV7-9 | -
TGTGCCAGCAGCTTAGCGCTGGGACTAGCGGTCCACAATGAGCAGTTCTTC | CASSLALGLAVHNEQFF | TRBD2 | TRBJ2-1 | TRBV7-2 | -
TGTGCCAGCCCAAAGAGGTATTCACCCCTCCACTTT | CASPKRYSPLHF | - | TRBJ1-6 | TRBV6-9 | -
TGTGCCAGTAGTCCCTCGACAGGACTCAATCAGCCCCAGCATTTT | CASSPSTGLNQPQHF | - | TRBJ1-5 | TRBV19 | -
TGTGCCAGCAGCTTAGCGCCTTACGAGCAGTACTTC | CASSLAPYEQYF | - | TRBJ2-7 | TRBV7-9 | -
TGCGCCAGCAGCTTAGGGACAGTAAACACCGGGGAGCTGTTTTTT | CASSLGTVNTGELFF | TRBD1 | TRBJ2-2 | TRBV5-1 | medium-sized
TGTGCCAGCAGCCTTAGGGAACCTGAAGCTTTCTTT | CASSLREPEAFF | - | TRBJ1-1 | TRBV11-2 | -
TGTGCCAGCAGACAGGGTGGGATGACTGAAGCTTTCTTT | CASRQGGMTEAFF | - | TRBJ1-1 | TRBV25-1 | -
TGTGCCAGCAGCCCCGTGGTGGAGCTGTTTTTT | CASSPVVELFF | - | TRBJ2-2 | TRBV11-2 | -
TGTGCCAGCAGCTTAGGCCTGGGAGGGGCCCGGGATGAGCAGTTCTTC | CASSLGLGGARDEQFF | TRBD2 | TRBJ2-1 | TRBV13 | -
TGTGCCAGCAGCCTACCCTCGGGACTAGCGGTTTCCTACGAGCAGTACTTC | CASSLPSGLAVSYEQYF | TRBD2 | TRBJ2-7 | TRBV7-9 | -